The clone carrying this T cell receptor beta chain has just a few counts. These data come from a study of T cells in Graves' hyperthyroidism and ophthalmopathy. Study-level background: Any treatment followed the collection of peripheral blood at initial diagnosis.

CDR1 and CDR2 (germline): LGHDT, YNNKEL (reference sequence). Trimming took 4 bases from V and 7 from J; bases not matched to a gene: 12. The CDR3 contains 17 residues. RNA transcripts provided the source from which TCR beta CDR3 regions were amplified. First-round RT-PCR with HTBI primers amplified the TCR CDR3 region. Via MiXCR, TCRdb re-called the multiplex PCR reads, giving one row per CDR3 protein. The data contain approximately 370,000 distinct CDR3 sequences, about a sixth of them singletons. The V and J genes are TRBV3-1 and TRBJ2-1; 11 nucleotides line up with TRBD2. The TCR was taken from a young woman with Graves' hyperthyroidism that later progressed to Graves' ophthalmopathy. Sequencing used blood. The CDR3 DNA reads as TGTGCCAGCAGCCGTTTAATCCTAGCGGGGGGCGGGAATGAGCAGTTCTTC. Translating it yields CASSRLILAGGGNEQFF.